This record looks at one T cell receptor (beta chain) sequence and its context. The antigen is not known. The data stem from a study of cytomegalovirus exposure and HLA in healthy donors. Researchers ran the PCR with 60 Vbeta and 13 Jbeta primers. Original handling: In a later analysis, around 87 million unique TCR beta chains included roughly 11 million shared by two or more donors. The data were produced by immunoSEQ multiplex PCR, yet TCRdb's version contains in-frame clones alone and is incomplete. V, J and clone size are those of that table, while D and trimming were read from the DNA. Of approximately 110,000 clones in the sample, around 70% were seen once. Notes on the study in general: When the data were analyzed later, several of the most significant clusters appeared to be linked to common viral pathogens.

From germline, CDR1 is MDHEN and CDR2 SYDVKM. Trimming stripped 7 bases from V and 0 bases from J, with 12 bases between. The CDR3 extends over 14 amino acids. The source is a man aged 30 to 45 in good health and CMV-seronegative. The chain employs TRBV28 and TRBJ1-1; a possible D gene is TRBD1 (6 bases). Sequenced material: PBMCs. The chain's CDR3 is CASTMDSLNTEAFF. CDR3 DNA sequence: TGTGCCAGCACTATGGACAGTTTGAACACTGAAGCTTTCTTT.